This T cell receptor (beta chain) was captured by sequencing in a study of T cells in Graves' hyperthyroidism and ophthalmopathy. The study, taken as a whole, reports: Among thyroid clonotypes expanded above 0.001, most also appeared in blood. Ophthalmopathy got predicted by the model a median around six months before its onset.

As concerns this clonotype: Its specificity is unknown.

With duration under 3 months, ophthalmopathy was active: Clinical Activity Score at least 3, NOSPECS at least 4. RNA transcripts yielded amplified TCR beta CDR3 regions. When the TCR CDR3 underwent first-round RT-PCR, the HTBI primer set was used. Each CDR3 protein is one row after TCRdb ran MiXCR on the multiplex PCR reads. Of 450,000 to 600,000 distinct CDR3 sequences detected, around 20% appear once; the ten largest clones hold over 45%. The CDR3 runs to 16 residues. Per the germline V gene, CDR1 is SEHNR and CDR2 is FQNEAQ (reference sequence). Trimming took 1 base from V and 6 from J, leaving 15 bases between them.

The chain links TRBV7-9 to TRBJ2-2; a possible D gene is TRBD2 (5 bases). This clonotype was obtained from a man aged 35 to 55 with Graves' ophthalmopathy. Sequences were obtained from blood. Here the CDR3 reads CASSLGSGVGPGELFF. The CDR3 DNA reads TGTGCCAGCAGCTTAGGAAGCGGAGTAGGACCCGGGGAGCTGTTTTTT.